The rows below give T cell receptor beta chains drawn from one sample of a study of human versus mouse CDR3 diversity and MHC coevolution. Method: immunoSEQ multiplex PCR; TCRdb's copy keeps in-frame clones and lacks some. The table includes about 60,000 clones, 85% to 95% detected once. Sequenced material: naive CD4+ T cells from blood. These receptor sequences come from a person aged 60 to 70 in good health. Each CDR3 is given with its conserved first and last residue. A D gene is named only where the DNA matches it firmly. Size values are once, few and many counts, or a class for expanded clones, and some rows have none.

clone size: NA
D gene: TRBD1
V gene: TRBV18
J gene: TRBJ2-3
CDR3 protein: CASSPLGTGNTDTQYF
CDR3 DNA: TGTGCCAGCTCACCACTCGGGACAGGGAACACAGATACGCAGTATTTT

clone size: NA
D gene: TRBD2
V gene: TRBV6-1
J gene: TRBJ2-3
CDR3 protein: CASRLDSGSTDTQYF
CDR3 DNA: TGTGCCAGCAGATTAGATAGCGGGAGTACAGATACGCAGTATTTT

clone size: NA
D gene: TRBD1
V gene: TRBV2
J gene: TRBJ1-2
CDR3 protein: CASSETGTGGSGYTF
CDR3 DNA: TGTGCCAGCAGTGAGACCGGGACAGGGGGTTCGGGCTACACCTTC

clone size: NA
D gene: TRBD1
V gene: TRBV5-1
J gene: TRBJ2-3
CDR3 protein: CASSSPRLRDRVTDTQYF
CDR3 DNA: TGCGCCAGCAGCTCGCCCCGCCTCCGGGACAGGGTCACAGATACGCAGTATTTT

clone size: NA
D gene: TRBD2
V gene: TRBV2
J gene: TRBJ2-7
CDR3 protein: CASSVGGEGEQYF
CDR3 DNA: TGTGCCAGCAGTGTGGGAGGGGAGGGCGAGCAGTACTTC

clone size: NA
D gene: TRBD1
V gene: TRBV5-1
J gene: TRBJ1-4
CDR3 protein: CASSLEGQGNEKLFF
CDR3 DNA: TGCGCCAGCAGCTTGGAGGGACAGGGGAATGAAAAACTGTTTTTT

clone size: NA
D gene: TRBD2
V gene: TRBV11-2
J gene: TRBJ2-1
CDR3 protein: CASSPGTRGGNEQFF
CDR3 DNA: TGTGCCAGCAGCCCCGGGACTAGGGGCGGCAATGAGCAGTTCTTC

clone size: once
D gene: TRBD2
V gene: TRBV27
J gene: TRBJ2-5
CDR3 protein: CASTQRELGTQYF
CDR3 DNA: TGTGCCAGCACCCAGCGGGAGCTAGGGACCCAGTACTTC

clone size: NA
D gene: TRBD2
V gene: TRBV7-2
J gene: TRBJ2-1
CDR3 protein: CASSGGLVGYNEQFF
CDR3 DNA: TGTGCCAGCAGCGGGGGACTAGTGGGATACAATGAGCAGTTCTTC

clone size: NA
D gene: TRBD2
V gene: TRBV5-1
J gene: TRBJ2-3
CDR3 protein: CASSLDLAGGTDTQYF
CDR3 DNA: TGCGCCAGCAGCTTGGATTTAGCGGGGGGCACAGATACGCAGTATTTT

clone size: NA
D gene: TRBD1
V gene: TRBV7-9
J gene: TRBJ1-1
CDR3 protein: CASSTRQGTEAFF
CDR3 DNA: TGTGCCAGCAGCACTCGACAGGGTACTGAGGCTTTCTTT

clone size: NA
D gene: TRBD2
V gene: TRBV10-3
J gene: TRBJ2-3
CDR3 protein: CAITVSGDLTDTQYF
CDR3 DNA: TGTGCCATCACTGTTAGCGGGGATCTCACAGATACGCAGTATTTT

clone size: NA
D gene: NA
V gene: TRBV6-1
J gene: TRBJ1-3
CDR3 protein: CASVPPGVNTIYF
CDR3 DNA: TGTGCCAGTGTCCCTCCAGGGGTAAACACCATATATTTT

clone size: NA
D gene: NA
V gene: TRBV4-1
J gene: TRBJ2-3
CDR3 protein: CASSQARRGDTQYF
CDR3 DNA: TGCGCCAGCAGCCAAGCTCGGCGCGGAGATACGCAGTATTTT

clone size: NA
D gene: NA
V gene: TRBV30
J gene: TRBJ2-3
CDR3 protein: CAWSGTGNTDTQYF
CDR3 DNA: TGTGCCTGGAGTGGGACTGGGAACACAGATACGCAGTATTTT

clone size: NA
D gene: NA
V gene: TRBV23-1
J gene: TRBJ1-1
CDR3 protein: CASSRSQEAFF
CDR3 DNA: TGCGCCAGCAGTAGGTCCCAGGAAGCCTTCTTT

clone size: NA
D gene: TRBD2
V gene: TRBV10-3
J gene: TRBJ2-1
CDR3 protein: CAISERAGEWNEQFF
CDR3 DNA: TGTGCCATCAGTGAGCGCGCGGGAGAGTGGAATGAGCAGTTCTTC

clone size: NA
D gene: TRBD2
V gene: TRBV4-2
J gene: TRBJ2-2
CDR3 protein: CASSQDPPSGGSGELFF
CDR3 DNA: TGTGCCAGCAGCCAAGATCCTCCTAGCGGGGGGTCCGGGGAGCTGTTTTTT

clone size: NA
D gene: TRBD2
V gene: TRBV6-1
J gene: TRBJ2-2
CDR3 protein: CASFEAGVEGELFF
CDR3 DNA: TGTGCCAGCTTCGAAGCGGGAGTAGAAGGGGAGCTGTTTTTT

clone size: NA
D gene: NA
V gene: TRBV29-1
J gene: TRBJ1-1
CDR3 protein: CSVVSTLRDTEAFF
CDR3 DNA: TGCAGCGTTGTGAGCACCCTCCGGGACACTGAAGCTTTCTTT

clone size: NA
D gene: NA
V gene: TRBV19
J gene: TRBJ2-1
CDR3 protein: CASSIGVSSYNEQFF
CDR3 DNA: TGTGCCAGTAGTATAGGAGTCTCCTCCTACAATGAGCAGTTCTTC

clone size: NA
D gene: TRBD2
V gene: TRBV11-2
J gene: TRBJ2-2
CDR3 protein: CASSLGLAGGPWTGELFF
CDR3 DNA: TGTGCCAGCAGCTTAGGACTAGCGGGAGGGCCATGGACCGGGGAGCTGTTTTTT

clone size: NA
D gene: TRBD1
V gene: TRBV5-6
J gene: TRBJ2-7
CDR3 protein: CASSSPPGQLTMEQYF
CDR3 DNA: TGTGCCAGCAGCTCACCCCCGGGACAGCTAACGATGGAGCAGTACTTC

clone size: once
D gene: TRBD1
V gene: TRBV6-5
J gene: TRBJ2-7
CDR3 protein: CASSYSNPGQSYEQYF
CDR3 DNA: TGTGCCAGCAGTTACTCGAACCCGGGACAGTCCTACGAGCAGTACTTC

clone size: NA
D gene: TRBD1
V gene: TRBV6-5
J gene: TRBJ1-2
CDR3 protein: CASRRAGQGGEDYTF
CDR3 DNA: TGTGCCAGCAGGCGGGCGGGACAGGGAGGAGAAGACTACACCTTC

clone size: NA
D gene: TRBD2
V gene: TRBV6-1
J gene: TRBJ2-1
CDR3 protein: CASSGRSPGLANEQFF
CDR3 DNA: TGTGCCAGCAGTGGAAGGAGCCCGGGACTAGCGAATGAGCAGTTCTTC

clone size: NA
D gene: NA
V gene: TRBV18
J gene: TRBJ2-7
CDR3 protein: CASSLDSVIYEQYF
CDR3 DNA: TGTGCCAGCTCACTCGACAGTGTTATCTACGAGCAGTACTTC

clone size: NA
D gene: NA
V gene: TRBV7-3
J gene: TRBJ2-3
CDR3 protein: CASSLQGGAGPTDTQYF
CDR3 DNA: TGTGCCAGCAGCCTACAAGGGGGGGCGGGACCGACAGATACGCAGTATTTT

clone size: NA
D gene: TRBD2
V gene: TRBV6-5
J gene: TRBJ2-3
CDR3 protein: CASQMAGGDTQYF
CDR3 DNA: TGTGCCAGCCAAATGGCGGGGGGAGATACGCAGTATTTT

clone size: NA
D gene: NA
V gene: TRBV29-1
J gene: TRBJ2-7
CDR3 protein: CSVRAGPTSEQYF
CDR3 DNA: TGCAGCGTGAGGGCGGGCCCCACAAGCGAGCAGTACTTC

clone size: NA
D gene: TRBD2
V gene: TRBV7-8
J gene: TRBJ2-5
CDR3 protein: CASSWSGGEQETQYF
CDR3 DNA: TGTGCCAGCAGCTGGAGCGGGGGGGAACAAGAGACCCAGTACTTC

clone size: NA
D gene: NA
V gene: TRBV19
J gene: TRBJ1-1
CDR3 protein: CASSIDQGFMNTEAFF
CDR3 DNA: TGTGCCAGTAGTATTGACCAGGGGTTTATGAACACTGAAGCTTTCTTT

clone size: NA
D gene: NA
V gene: TRBV30
J gene: TRBJ2-1
CDR3 protein: CAWRSSYNEQFF
CDR3 DNA: TGTGCCTGGAGGAGCTCCTACAATGAGCAGTTCTTC

clone size: NA
D gene: NA
V gene: TRBV18
J gene: TRBJ1-5
CDR3 protein: CASSPLRGNQPQHF
CDR3 DNA: TGTGCCAGCTCACCGCTCAGGGGTAATCAGCCCCAGCATTTT

clone size: NA
D gene: NA
V gene: TRBV5-4
J gene: TRBJ2-7
CDR3 protein: CASSLPGREDYEQYF
CDR3 DNA: TGTGCCAGCAGCTTGCCTGGCAGGGAAGACTACGAGCAGTACTTC

clone size: NA
D gene: TRBD1
V gene: TRBV18
J gene: TRBJ1-2
CDR3 protein: CASSRTTGGNYGYTF
CDR3 DNA: TGTGCCAGCTCACGCACGACAGGGGGGAACTATGGCTACACCTTC

clone size: NA
D gene: TRBD2
V gene: TRBV18
J gene: TRBJ2-7
CDR3 protein: CASSPAAGGSSEQYF
CDR3 DNA: TGTGCCAGCTCACCTGCGGCGGGGGGATCATCCGAGCAGTACTTC

clone size: NA
D gene: TRBD1
V gene: TRBV5-1
J gene: TRBJ2-7
CDR3 protein: CASSLGQGSYEQYF
CDR3 DNA: TGCGCCAGCAGCTTGGGACAGGGATCCTACGAGCAGTACTTC

clone size: NA
D gene: TRBD2
V gene: TRBV19
J gene: TRBJ2-3
CDR3 protein: CASSSASGSTDTQYF
CDR3 DNA: TGTGCCAGTAGTAGCGCTAGCGGGAGTACAGATACGCAGTATTTT

clone size: NA
D gene: TRBD2
V gene: TRBV5-1
J gene: TRBJ2-7
CDR3 protein: CASSLGPPGLGDEQYF
CDR3 DNA: TGCGCCAGCAGCTTGGGACCGCCGGGACTAGGGGACGAGCAGTACTTC

clone size: NA
D gene: NA
V gene: TRBV18
J gene: TRBJ2-5
CDR3 protein: CASSPRMAGETQYF
CDR3 DNA: TGTGCCAGCTCACCACGTATGGCGGGGGAGACCCAGTACTTC